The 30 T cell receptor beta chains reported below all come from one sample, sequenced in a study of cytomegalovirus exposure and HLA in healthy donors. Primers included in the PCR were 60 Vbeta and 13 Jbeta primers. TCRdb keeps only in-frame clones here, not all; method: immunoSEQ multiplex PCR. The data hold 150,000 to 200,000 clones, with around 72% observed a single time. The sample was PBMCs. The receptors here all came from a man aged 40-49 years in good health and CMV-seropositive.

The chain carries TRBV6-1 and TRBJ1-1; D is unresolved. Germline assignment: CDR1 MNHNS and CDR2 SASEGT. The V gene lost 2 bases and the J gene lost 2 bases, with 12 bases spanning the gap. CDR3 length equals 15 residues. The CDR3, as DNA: TGTGCCAGCAGTGAAAAGGGAAGCGGAAACACTGAAGCTTTCTTT. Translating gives CASSEKGSGNTEAFF.

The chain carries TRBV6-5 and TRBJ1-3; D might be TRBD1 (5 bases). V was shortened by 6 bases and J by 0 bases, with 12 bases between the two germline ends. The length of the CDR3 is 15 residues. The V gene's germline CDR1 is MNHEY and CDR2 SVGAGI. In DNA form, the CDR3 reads TGTGCCAGCAGACCAGGGTCAGCCTCTGGAAACACCATATATTTT. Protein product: CASRPGSASGNTIYF.

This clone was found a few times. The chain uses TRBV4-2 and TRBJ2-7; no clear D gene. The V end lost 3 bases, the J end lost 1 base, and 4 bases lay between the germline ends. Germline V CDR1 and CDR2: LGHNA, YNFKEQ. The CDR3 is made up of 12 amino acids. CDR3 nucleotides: TGTGCCAGCAGCCATTTATCCTACGAGCAGTACTTC. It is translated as CASSHLSYEQYF.

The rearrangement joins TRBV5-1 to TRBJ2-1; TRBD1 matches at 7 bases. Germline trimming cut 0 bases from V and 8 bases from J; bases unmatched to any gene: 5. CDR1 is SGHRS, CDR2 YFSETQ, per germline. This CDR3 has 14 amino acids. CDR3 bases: TGCGCCAGCAGCTTGGCCAGGGGGACGGATGAGCAGTTCTTC. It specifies CASSLARGTDEQFF.

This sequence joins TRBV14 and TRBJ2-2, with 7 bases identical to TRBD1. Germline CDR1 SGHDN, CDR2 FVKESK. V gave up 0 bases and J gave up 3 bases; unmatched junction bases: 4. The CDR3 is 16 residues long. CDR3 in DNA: TGTGCCAGCAGCCAAGACAGGGGGTTTTACACCGGGGAGCTGTTTTTT. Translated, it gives CASSQDRGFYTGELFF.

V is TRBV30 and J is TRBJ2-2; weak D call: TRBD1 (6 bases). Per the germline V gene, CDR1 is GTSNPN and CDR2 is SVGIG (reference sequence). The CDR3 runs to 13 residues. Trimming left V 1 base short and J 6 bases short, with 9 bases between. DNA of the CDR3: TGTGCCTGGAGTGCTAGGACAGCCGGGGAGCTGTTTTTT. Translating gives CAWSARTAGELFF.

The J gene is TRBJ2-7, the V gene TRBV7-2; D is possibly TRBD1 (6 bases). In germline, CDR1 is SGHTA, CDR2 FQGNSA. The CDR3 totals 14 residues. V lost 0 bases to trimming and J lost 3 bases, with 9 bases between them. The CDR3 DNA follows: TGTGCCAGCAGCTTAGCCCAGGGACACTACGAGCAGTACTTC. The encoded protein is CASSLAQGHYEQYF.

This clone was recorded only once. CDR3 sequence (DNA): TGTGCCAGCAGCTTTAGGACTAGCGGGGGGGAGGCAGATACGCAGTATTTT. It specifies CASSFRTSGGEADTQYF. J is TRBJ2-3 and V is TRBV7-8, with 15 bases matching TRBD2. There are 17 residues in the CDR3. In germline, CDR1 is SGHVS, CDR2 FQNEAQ. J lost 4 bases, V lost 3 bases, and 5 bases had no gene match.

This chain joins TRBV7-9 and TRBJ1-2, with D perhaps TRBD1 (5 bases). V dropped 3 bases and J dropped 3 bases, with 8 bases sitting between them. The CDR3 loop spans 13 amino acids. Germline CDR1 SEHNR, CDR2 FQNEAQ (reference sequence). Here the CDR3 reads CASSLGGYYGYTF. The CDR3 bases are TGTGCCAGCAGCTTGGGGGGGTACTATGGCTACACCTTC.

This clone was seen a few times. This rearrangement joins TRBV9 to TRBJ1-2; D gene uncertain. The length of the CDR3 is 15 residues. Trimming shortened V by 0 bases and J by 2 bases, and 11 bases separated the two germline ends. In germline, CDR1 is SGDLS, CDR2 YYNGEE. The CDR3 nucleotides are TGTGCCAGCAGCGTAGGCCCAGAACAGAACTATGGCTACACCTTC. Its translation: CASSVGPEQNYGYTF. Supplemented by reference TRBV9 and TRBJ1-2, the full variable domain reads DSGVTQTPKHLITATGQRVTLRCSPRSGDLSVYWYQQSLDQGLQFLIQYYNGEERAKGNILERFSAQQFPDLHSELNLSSLELGDSALYFCASSVGPEQNYGYTFGSGTRLTVV.

The CDR3 coding sequence is TGTGCCAGCGAACCGGGGGAGAACACTGAAGCTTTCTTT. This encodes CASEPGENTEAFF. The J gene is TRBJ1-1, the V gene TRBV6-1, with D tentatively TRBD1 (5 bases). The germline CDR1 and CDR2 sequences are MNHNS and SASEGT. V gave up 8 bases and J gave up 1 base, with 11 bases separating them. The CDR3 runs to 13 residues.

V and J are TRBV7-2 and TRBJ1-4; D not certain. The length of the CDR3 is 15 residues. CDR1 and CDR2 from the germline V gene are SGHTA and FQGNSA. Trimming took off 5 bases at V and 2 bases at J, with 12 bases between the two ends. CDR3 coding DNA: TGTGCCAGCAGCCCTGTCGTGGGCACTAATGAAAAACTGTTTTTT. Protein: CASSPVVGTNEKLFF.

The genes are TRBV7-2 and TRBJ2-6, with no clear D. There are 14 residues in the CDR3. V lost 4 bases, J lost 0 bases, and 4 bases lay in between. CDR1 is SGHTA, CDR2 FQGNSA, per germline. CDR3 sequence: CASSSYSGANVLTF. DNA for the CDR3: TGTGCCAGCAGCTCTTACTCTGGGGCCAACGTCCTGACTTTC.

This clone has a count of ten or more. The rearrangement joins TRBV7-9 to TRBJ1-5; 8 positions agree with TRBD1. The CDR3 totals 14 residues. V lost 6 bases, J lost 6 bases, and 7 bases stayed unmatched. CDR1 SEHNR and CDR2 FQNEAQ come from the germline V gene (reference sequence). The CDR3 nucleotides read TGTGCCAGCAGGGCAGGGGGCGCGGGTCAGCCCCAGCATTTT. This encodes CASRAGGAGQPQHF.

The CDR3 reads CASSVGGGGDEQYF. CDR3 nucleotides: TGTGCCAGCAGCGTAGGGGGCGGGGGCGACGAGCAGTACTTC. The J gene is TRBJ2-7, the V gene TRBV9; a weak D match, TRBD2 (7 bases). This CDR3 comprises 14 residues. Germline V gene lookup returns CDR1 SGDLS and CDR2 YYNGEE. V dropped 0 bases and J dropped 5 bases, with 12 bases sitting between them.

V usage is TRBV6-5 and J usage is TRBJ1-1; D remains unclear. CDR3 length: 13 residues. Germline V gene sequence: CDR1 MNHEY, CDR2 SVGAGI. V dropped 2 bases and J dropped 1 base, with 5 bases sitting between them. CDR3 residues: CASSYPGNTEAFF. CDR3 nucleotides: TGTGCCAGCAGTTACCCGGGGAACACTGAAGCTTTCTTT.

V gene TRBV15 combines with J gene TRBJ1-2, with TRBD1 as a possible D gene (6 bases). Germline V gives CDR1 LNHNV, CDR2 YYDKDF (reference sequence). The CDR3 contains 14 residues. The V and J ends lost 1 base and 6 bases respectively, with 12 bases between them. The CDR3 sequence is CATSRVAGANGYTF. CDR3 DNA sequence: TGTGCCACCAGCAGAGTGGCAGGGGCGAATGGCTACACCTTC.

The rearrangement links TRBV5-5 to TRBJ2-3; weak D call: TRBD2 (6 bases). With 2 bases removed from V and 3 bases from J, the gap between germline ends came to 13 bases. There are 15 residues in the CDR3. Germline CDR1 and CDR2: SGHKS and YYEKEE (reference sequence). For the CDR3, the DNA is TGTGCCAGCAGCTTCCCTAGCGACGCAACAGATACGCAGTATTTT. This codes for CASSFPSDATDTQYF.

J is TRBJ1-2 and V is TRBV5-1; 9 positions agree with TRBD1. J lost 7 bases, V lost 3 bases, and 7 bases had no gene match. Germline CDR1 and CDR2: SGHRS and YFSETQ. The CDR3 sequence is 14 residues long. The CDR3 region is CASSWGQGLGGYTF. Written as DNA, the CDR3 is TGCGCCAGCAGCTGGGGACAGGGCCTTGGTGGCTACACCTTC.

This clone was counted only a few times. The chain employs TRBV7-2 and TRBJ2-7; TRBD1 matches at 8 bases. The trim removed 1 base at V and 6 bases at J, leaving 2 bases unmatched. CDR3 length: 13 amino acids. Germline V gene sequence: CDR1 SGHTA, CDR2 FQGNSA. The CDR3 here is CASSLDGTGEQYF. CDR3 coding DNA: TGTGCCAGCAGCTTAGATGGGACAGGCGAGCAGTACTTC.

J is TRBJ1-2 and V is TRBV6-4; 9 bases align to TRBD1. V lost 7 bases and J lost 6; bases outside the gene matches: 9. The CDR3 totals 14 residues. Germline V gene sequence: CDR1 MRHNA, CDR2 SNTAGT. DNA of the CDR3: TGTGCCAGCACCCCGGGACAGGGCCGAGATGGCTACACCTTC. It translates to CASTPGQGRDGYTF.

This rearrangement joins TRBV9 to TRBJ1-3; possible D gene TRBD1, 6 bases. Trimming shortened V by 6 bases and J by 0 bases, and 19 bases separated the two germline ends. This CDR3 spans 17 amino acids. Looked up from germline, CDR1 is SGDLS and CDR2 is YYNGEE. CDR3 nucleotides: TGTGCCAGCACCCCATCTTTCGACAGGAGCTCTGGAAACACCATATATTTT. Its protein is CASTPSFDRSSGNTIYF.

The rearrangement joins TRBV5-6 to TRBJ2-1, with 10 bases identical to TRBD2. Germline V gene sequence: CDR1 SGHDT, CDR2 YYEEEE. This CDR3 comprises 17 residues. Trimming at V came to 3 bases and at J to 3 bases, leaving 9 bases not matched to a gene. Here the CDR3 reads CASSSLKGLAVYNEQFF. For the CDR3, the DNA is TGTGCCAGCAGCTCCTTAAAAGGACTAGCGGTCTACAATGAGCAGTTCTTC. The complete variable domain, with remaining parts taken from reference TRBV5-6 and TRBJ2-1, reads DAGVTQSPTHLIKTRGQQVTLRCSPKSGHDTVSWYQQALGQGPQFIFQYYEEEERQRGNFPDRFSGHQFPNYSSELNVNALLLGDSALYLCASSSLKGLAVYNEQFFGPGTRLTVL.

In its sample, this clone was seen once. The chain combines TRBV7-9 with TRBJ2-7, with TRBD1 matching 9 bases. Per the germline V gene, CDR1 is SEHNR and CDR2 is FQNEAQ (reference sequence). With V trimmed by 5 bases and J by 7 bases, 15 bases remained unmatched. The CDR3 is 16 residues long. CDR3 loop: CASSRPTGQGLREQYF. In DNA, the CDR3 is TGTGCCAGCAGCCGCCCAACGGGACAGGGTCTACGAGAGCAGTACTTC.

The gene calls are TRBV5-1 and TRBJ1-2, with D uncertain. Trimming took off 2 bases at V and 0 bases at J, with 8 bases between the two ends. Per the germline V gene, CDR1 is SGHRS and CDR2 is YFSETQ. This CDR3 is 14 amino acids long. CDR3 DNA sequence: TGCGCCAGCAGCTTTCGACAAGCTAACTATGGCTACACCTTC. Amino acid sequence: CASSFRQANYGYTF.

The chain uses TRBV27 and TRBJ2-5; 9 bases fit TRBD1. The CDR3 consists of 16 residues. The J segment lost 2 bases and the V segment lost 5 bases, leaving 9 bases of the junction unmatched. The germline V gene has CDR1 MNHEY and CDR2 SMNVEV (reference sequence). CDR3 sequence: CASSPRSGQGQETQYF. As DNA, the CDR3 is TGTGCCAGCAGTCCTAGAAGTGGACAGGGGCAAGAGACCCAGTACTTC.

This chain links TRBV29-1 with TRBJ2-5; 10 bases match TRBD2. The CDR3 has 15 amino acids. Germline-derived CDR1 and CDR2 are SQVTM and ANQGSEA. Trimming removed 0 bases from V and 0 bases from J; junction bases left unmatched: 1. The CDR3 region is CSVEDSGGYQETQYF. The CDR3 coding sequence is TGCAGCGTTGAAGATAGCGGGGGGTACCAAGAGACCCAGTACTTC.

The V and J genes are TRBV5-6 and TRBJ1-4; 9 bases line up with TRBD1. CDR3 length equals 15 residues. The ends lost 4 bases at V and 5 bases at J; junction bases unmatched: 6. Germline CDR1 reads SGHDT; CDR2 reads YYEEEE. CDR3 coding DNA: TGTGCCAGCAGCGGAGGGACAGGGAGAAATGAAAAACTGTTTTTT. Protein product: CASSGGTGRNEKLFF.

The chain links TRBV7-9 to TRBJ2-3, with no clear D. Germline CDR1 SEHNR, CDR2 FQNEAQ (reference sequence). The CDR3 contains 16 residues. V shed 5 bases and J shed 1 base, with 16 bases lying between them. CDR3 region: CASSELHSSGTDTQYF. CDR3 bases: TGTGCCAGCAGCGAACTCCACTCCTCCGGCACAGATACGCAGTATTTT.

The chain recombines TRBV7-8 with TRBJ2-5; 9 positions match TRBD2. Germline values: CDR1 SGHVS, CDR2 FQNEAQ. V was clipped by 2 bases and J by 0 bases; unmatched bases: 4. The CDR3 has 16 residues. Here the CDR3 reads CASSLLSGGNQETQYF. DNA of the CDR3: TGTGCCAGCAGCTTATTAAGCGGGGGGAACCAAGAGACCCAGTACTTC.